Listed here are 13 T cell receptor beta chains from one sample, sequenced in a study of OX40 agonist ivuxolimab in advanced cancers. Data came from immunoSEQ multiplex PCR; TCRdb stores just in-frame clones and leaves some out. The sample has tens of thousands of clones, more than 80% seen once; the top ten hold 1.9%. The sample consisted of CD4+ or CD8+ T cells sorted from blood, taken in a trial of the OX40 agonist ivuxolimab. The receptors were sampled from an adult with an advanced solid tumor such as melanoma, head and neck, liver or kidney cancer.

This chain uses TRBV5-1 with TRBJ2-3; 8 positions match TRBD1. Germline CDR1 reads SGHRS; CDR2 reads YFSETQ. The CDR3 is 16 residues long. Trimming took 4 bases from V and 8 from J; bases not matched to a gene: 15. The CDR3 loop reads CASSQGQALTPGTQYF. CDR3 sequence (DNA): TGCGCCAGCAGCCAGGGACAGGCCCTCACCCCGGGTACGCAGTATTTT. The full variable domain, its missing parts supplied by reference TRBV5-1 and TRBJ2-3, is KAGVTQTPRYLIKTRGQQVTLSCSPISGHRSVSWYQQTPGQGLQFLFEYFSETQRNKGNFPGRFSGRQFSNSRSEMNVSTLELGDSALYLCASSQGQALTPGTQYFGPGTRLTVL.

The chain recombines TRBV28 with TRBJ1-1; TRBD1 matches 9 bases. The V gene's germline CDR1 is MDHEN and CDR2 SYDVKM. V gave up 8 bases and J gave up 1 base; unmatched junction bases: 5. This CDR3 contains 14 residues. The CDR3 DNA sequence: TGTGCCAGCGGAAGACAGGGGGGGAACACTGAAGCTTTCTTT. Translating gives CASGRQGGNTEAFF.

The chain employs TRBV28 and TRBJ1-5, with D perhaps TRBD1 (5 bases). The CDR3 loop spans 14 amino acids. The ends were cut back, 3 bases at V and 6 bases at J, with 12 bases in the middle. Germline V CDR1 and CDR2: MDHEN, SYDVKM. The CDR3 coding sequence is TGTGCCAGCAGTTTGAGTATGGGGCGTCAGCCCCAGCATTTT. Amino acids: CASSLSMGRQPQHF.

The chain links TRBV19 to TRBJ1-4, with no clear D. Germline V gives CDR1 LNHDA, CDR2 SQIVND (reference sequence). This CDR3 spans 14 amino acids. V was shortened by 6 bases and J by 0 bases, with 8 bases between the two germline ends. CDR3: CASRRVATNEKLFF. CDR3 coding DNA: TGTGCCAGTAGGCGGGTTGCAACTAATGAAAAACTGTTTTTT.

The chain joins TRBV11-3 to TRBJ2-7, with D unclear. The V end lost 4 bases, the J end lost 0 bases, and 13 bases lay between the germline ends. The CDR3 is made up of 15 amino acids. Per germline, CDR1 SGHNT and CDR2 YENEEA. The CDR3 protein is CASSSARQASYEQYF. The DNA for the CDR3 is TGTGCCAGCAGCTCAGCCCGGCAGGCCTCCTACGAGCAGTACTTC.

The chain recombines TRBV15 with TRBJ2-5, with D perhaps matching TRBD1 or TRBD2 (5 bases each). The CDR3 is 16 amino acids. CDR1 LNHNV and CDR2 YYDKDF come from the germline V gene (reference sequence). Trimming shortened V by 5 bases and J by 3 bases, and 19 bases separated the two germline ends. The CDR3 reads CATSGGWGSSEETQYF. The CDR3 DNA follows: TGTGCCACCAGCGGGGGATGGGGGTCTTCGGAAGAGACCCAGTACTTC. The full variable domain, its missing parts supplied by reference TRBV15 and TRBJ2-5, is DAMVIQNPRYQVTQFGKPVTLSCSQTLNHNVMYWYQQKSSQAPKLLFHYYDKDFNNEADTPDNFQSRRPNTSFCFLDIRSPGLGDTAMYLCATSGGWGSSEETQYFGPGTRLLVL.

The genes are TRBV6-6 and TRBJ1-2; D gene uncertain. CDR1 is MNHNY, CDR2 SVGAGI, per germline (reference sequence). The germline V and J ends were trimmed by 4 bases and 0 bases, with 6 bases remaining between them. The CDR3 contains 13 residues. The CDR3 DNA reads TGTGCCAGCAGTTCAGAGCCTAACTATGGCTACACCTTC. Translating gives CASSSEPNYGYTF.

This chain connects TRBV18 to TRBJ2-5; D ambiguous. From germline, CDR1 is KGHSH and CDR2 LQKENI. This CDR3 has 12 residues. Trimming left V 4 bases short and J 1 base short, with 4 bases between. As DNA, the CDR3 is TGTGCCAGCTCACGTTTCCAAGAGACCCAGTACTTC. Residues: CASSRFQETQYF.

The V and J genes are TRBV9 and TRBJ1-4; 7 bases fit TRBD1. After removal of 4 bases from V and 0 bases from J, the junction contained 15 bases not matched to a gene. The CDR3 is 19 amino acids. From germline, CDR1 is SGDLS and CDR2 YYNGEE. The CDR3 here is CASSPPGGASPATNEKLFF. The DNA of the CDR3 is TGTGCCAGCAGCCCCCCAGGGGGGGCCTCACCAGCAACTAATGAAAAACTGTTTTTT.

The V call is TRBV27, the J call TRBJ1-1; weak D call: TRBD1 (6 bases). V was cut by 2 bases and J by 0 bases, with 10 bases left in between. Germline CDR1 is MNHEY and CDR2 is SMNVEV (reference sequence). The CDR3 spans 15 residues. CDR3 sequence reads: CASSLRQGMNTEAFF. The CDR3, as DNA: TGTGCCAGCAGTTTACGTCAGGGGATGAACACTGAAGCTTTCTTT.

For this clone: Germline is not matched at one junction end, which may reflect a read error. V and J are TRBV7-4 and TRBJ2-7, with D possibly matching TRBD1 (5 bases). The CDR3 consists of 14 residues. In germline, CDR1 is SGHVT, CDR2 SQSDAQ. CDR3 in amino acids: CASSLGAYSYEQYF. CDR3 nucleotide sequence: TGTGCCAGCAGTTTAGGGGCCTACTCCTACGAGCAGTACTTC.

This chain joins TRBV7-9 and TRBJ2-5, with 12 bases that match TRBD2. CDR1 SEHNR and CDR2 FQNEAQ come from the germline V gene (reference sequence). V gave up 5 bases and J gave up 5 bases; unmatched junction bases: 12. The CDR3 covers 17 residues. This CDR3 reads CASSPETSGSGAETQYF. The CDR3 DNA is TGTGCCAGCAGCCCTGAGACTAGCGGGAGCGGCGCGGAGACCCAGTACTTC.

The chain couples TRBV2 to TRBJ2-2; 10 nucleotides match TRBD2. Germline V gives CDR1 SNHLY, CDR2 FYNNEI. The CDR3 consists of 16 residues. Unmatched junction bases numbered 13, after V lost 8 bases and J lost 7 bases. CDR3 residues: CASGWTSGNMGGELFF. The CDR3 DNA follows: TGTGCCAGCGGGTGGACTAGCGGTAATATGGGCGGGGAGCTGTTTTTT.